This is a list of T cell receptor beta chains from one sample in a study of cytomegalovirus exposure and HLA in healthy donors. Profiled with immunoSEQ multiplex PCR; TCRdb holds only in-frame clones, not every one. There are some 190,000 clones in the sample; about 80% occur only once, and about 1% lies in the top ten. What was sequenced was PBMCs. These receptors all stem from a woman aged 35 to 49 in good health and CMV-seronegative. CDR3s include the opening cysteine and the closing phenylalanine or tryptophan. Fields, in order: V gene, CDR3 length, clone size, D gene, J gene, CDR3 DNA, CDR3 protein. A D gene is named only where the DNA matches it firmly. Expanded clones get a size class; other rows say once, few or many, or leave the size out.

V: TRBV4-3
length: 17
size: .
D: TRBD2
J: TRBJ2-1
DNA: TGCGCCAGCAGCCAAGACCGCGGAACTAGCGGGGAGAATGAGCAGTTCTTC
CDR3: CASSQDRGTSGENEQFF

V: TRBV11-3
length: 15
size: .
D: TRBD2
J: TRBJ2-7
DNA: TGTGCCAGCAGCTTAGAACGACTAGCTGAGTACGAGCAGTACTTC
CDR3: CASSLERLAEYEQYF

V: TRBV2
length: 15
size: .
D: TRBD2
J: TRBJ2-1
DNA: TGTGCCAGCAGTGATTTGACTAGCGGGAGTTATGAGCAGTTCTTC
CDR3: CASSDLTSGSYEQFF

V: TRBV11-2
length: 14
size: .
D: TRBD1
J: TRBJ1-2
DNA: TGTGCCAGCAGCCGGGACAGGGATAACTATGGCTACACCTTC
CDR3: CASSRDRDNYGYTF

V: TRBV4-3
length: 14
size: .
D: .
J: TRBJ1-1
DNA: TGCGCCAGCAGCCACGGGAGAATGGGCACTGAAGCTTTCTTT
CDR3: CASSHGRMGTEAFF

V: TRBV7-2
length: 14
size: .
D: TRBD2
J: TRBJ2-3
DNA: TGTGCCAGCAGCTTCGCTAGAGCGGGGGATACGCAGTATTTT
CDR3: CASSFARAGDTQYF

V: TRBV7-2
length: 14
size: .
D: TRBD1
J: TRBJ1-1
DNA: TGTGCCAGCAGCTTCGGGGCAGGGGGCGCTGAAGCTTTCTTT
CDR3: CASSFGAGGAEAFF

V: TRBV7-2
length: 14
size: .
D: .
J: TRBJ1-2
DNA: TGTGCCAGCAGTTCCGGGACATCTAACTATGGCTACACCTTC
CDR3: CASSSGTSNYGYTF

V: TRBV18
length: 16
size: few
D: TRBD1
J: TRBJ1-5
DNA: TGTGCCAGCTCAACACGACAGGGGGCGGACAATCAGCCCCAGCATTTT
CDR3: CASSTRQGADNQPQHF

V: TRBV10-3
length: 17
size: few
D: TRBD1
J: TRBJ1-1
DNA: TGTGCCATCAGTAATAGACCCTTGGACAGGGCGAACACTGAAGCTTTCTTT
CDR3: CAISNRPLDRANTEAFF

V: TRBV14
length: 18
size: .
D: TRBD2
J: TRBJ2-1
DNA: TGTGCCAGCAGCCACCTTCTGCGGCCTAGCGGGAGGGCCAATGAGCAGTTCTTC
CDR3: CASSHLLRPSGRANEQFF

V: TRBV30
length: 14
size: .
D: .
J: TRBJ1-1
DNA: TGTGCCTGGACCACGGGGGTCAAGAACACTGAAGCTTTCTTT
CDR3: CAWTTGVKNTEAFF

V: TRBV21-1
length: 16
size: .
D: .
J: TRBJ2-3
DNA: TGTGCCAGCAGCAACCATAGCGGGCCAGACACAGATACGCAGTATTTT
CDR3: CASSNHSGPDTDTQYF

V: TRBV4-2
length: 16
size: .
D: TRBD1
J: TRBJ2-7
DNA: TGTGCCAGCAGCCGAGGGACAGCCTCGAGCTCCTACGAGCAGTACTTC
CDR3: CASSRGTASSSYEQYF

V: TRBV9
length: 13
size: .
D: .
J: TRBJ2-5
DNA: TGTGCCAGCAGCGTAAGCTTCCAAGAGACCCAGTACTTC
CDR3: CASSVSFQETQYF

V: TRBV7-3
length: 14
size: .
D: .
J: TRBJ2-1
DNA: TGTGCCAGCAGCTTAATGCCTAGGAGCAATGAGCAGTTCTTC
CDR3: CASSLMPRSNEQFF

V: TRBV5-1
length: 15
size: .
D: TRBD2
J: TRBJ2-2
DNA: TGCGCCAGCAGCTGGACTAGCGGCAACACCGGGGAGCTGTTTTTT
CDR3: CASSWTSGNTGELFF

V: TRBV7-9
length: 14
size: .
D: TRBD2
J: TRBJ2-1
DNA: TGTGCCAGCAGCTCGGGACTAGCCTACAATGAGCAGTTCTTC
CDR3: CASSSGLAYNEQFF

V: TRBV27
length: 15
size: .
D: .
J: TRBJ1-1
DNA: TGTGCCAGCAGTCTGGTCAAGGGAGGGGGCACTGAAGCTTTCTTT
CDR3: CASSLVKGGGTEAFF

V: TRBV19
length: 16
size: .
D: TRBD1
J: TRBJ1-5
DNA: TGTGCCAGTAGCCCTTTGGACAGGGGGCGATTGCAGCCCCAGCATTTT
CDR3: CASSPLDRGRLQPQHF

V: TRBV29-1
length: 15
size: .
D: .
J: TRBJ1-3
DNA: TGCAGCGTTGATACCGGCAGACAGAATGGAAACACCATATATTTT
CDR3: CSVDTGRQNGNTIYF

V: TRBV29-1
length: 13
size: few
D: TRBD2
J: TRBJ2-3
DNA: TGCAGCGCCGCGGGAGGGCCTGCAGATACGCAGTATTTT
CDR3: CSAAGGPADTQYF

V: TRBV19
length: 15
size: .
D: .
J: TRBJ1-5
DNA: TGTGCCAGCCAAAGGGGTGTATGGGGCAATCAGCCCCAGCATTTT
CDR3: CASQRGVWGNQPQHF

V: TRBV6-5
length: 15
size: .
D: TRBD1
J: TRBJ2-3
DNA: TGTGCCAGCAGTTTTCAGGGGGCGAGCACAGATACGCAGTATTTT
CDR3: CASSFQGASTDTQYF

V: TRBV6-6
length: 16
size: .
D: TRBD1
J: TRBJ2-1
DNA: TGTGCCAGCAGTTTTCTGACCGGGACAGGGAACAATGAGCAGTTCTTC
CDR3: CASSFLTGTGNNEQFF

V: TRBV5-8
length: 15
size: few
D: TRBD1
J: TRBJ1-4
DNA: TGTGCCAGCAGCCACCCCAGGGGGCGCGGGGAAAAACTGTTTTTT
CDR3: CASSHPRGRGEKLFF

V: TRBV4-1
length: 15
size: .
D: .
J: TRBJ1-1
DNA: TGCGCCAGCAGCCCTGGGCAACCTCGAGGGACTGAAGCTTTCTTT
CDR3: CASSPGQPRGTEAFF

V: TRBV5-1
length: 15
size: .
D: .
J: TRBJ2-6
DNA: TGCGCCAGCAGCTTAAGGAGCTCTGGGGCCAACGTCCTGACTTTC
CDR3: CASSLRSSGANVLTF

V: TRBV19
length: 12
size: .
D: .
J: TRBJ1-3
DNA: TGTGCCAGCAGGTTCTCTGGAAACACCATATATTTT
CDR3: CASRFSGNTIYF

V: TRBV7-3
length: 15
size: .
D: TRBD2
J: TRBJ2-1
DNA: TGTGCCAGCAGCCTCGGACTAGCGGGAATCAATGAGCAGTTCTTC
CDR3: CASSLGLAGINEQFF

V: TRBV15
length: 15
size: .
D: TRBD2
J: TRBJ2-7
DNA: TGTGCCACCAGCAGAGCCCGCGGGGGGACCTACGAGCAGTACTTC
CDR3: CATSRARGGTYEQYF

V: TRBV30
length: 12
size: few
D: .
J: TRBJ1-2
DNA: TGTGCCTGGGGGGAAGGGGGACGAGGCTACACCTTC
CDR3: CAWGEGGRGYTF

V: TRBV2
length: 14
size: .
D: TRBD1
J: TRBJ2-1
DNA: TGTGCCAGCCTAGGACAGGGTGGTTACAATGAGCAGTTCTTC
CDR3: CASLGQGGYNEQFF

V: TRBV25-1
length: 14
size: few
D: .
J: TRBJ2-1
DNA: TGTGCCAGCAGTGCGGGGGAGCCGGAGAATGAGCAGTTCTTC
CDR3: CASSAGEPENEQFF

V: TRBV19
length: 15
size: once
D: TRBD2
J: TRBJ2-5
DNA: TGTGCCAGTAGTAGAGGACTAGCGGGAGGAGAGACCCAGTACTTC
CDR3: CASSRGLAGGETQYF

V: TRBV19
length: 14
size: .
D: TRBD2
J: TRBJ2-1
DNA: TGTGCCAGTAGTATGGAGGGAGGGCCGAGTGAGCAGTTCTTC
CDR3: CASSMEGGPSEQFF

V: TRBV5-5
length: 13
size: .
D: .
J: TRBJ2-7
DNA: TGTGCCAGCAGCTTGACCCTGGCCAGCGAGCAGTACTTC
CDR3: CASSLTLASEQYF

V: TRBV7-2
length: 15
size: .
D: .
J: TRBJ2-1
DNA: TGTGCCAGCAGCCCATCCGCTGTTGGAGCCAATGAGCAGTTCTTC
CDR3: CASSPSAVGANEQFF

V: TRBV5-1
length: 14
size: .
D: TRBD1
J: TRBJ1-2
DNA: TGCGCCAGCAGCCCGGGGGACAGGGAGGATGGCTACACCTTC
CDR3: CASSPGDREDGYTF

V: TRBV7-2
length: 13
size: .
D: .
J: TRBJ1-4
DNA: TGTGCCAGCAGCCATAACCCCCGGGAAAAACTGTTTTTT
CDR3: CASSHNPREKLFF

V: TRBV6-1
length: 15
size: .
D: TRBD1
J: TRBJ1-1
DNA: TGTGCCAGCGCCCGGGACAGGGGGATTAGTTCTGAAGCTTTCTTT
CDR3: CASARDRGISSEAFF

V: TRBV27
length: 15
size: .
D: TRBD1
J: TRBJ1-2
DNA: TGTGCCAGCACCATCCGACAGGGTGCTAACTATGGCTACACCTTC
CDR3: CASTIRQGANYGYTF

V: TRBV5-8
length: 15
size: .
D: .
J: TRBJ1-3
DNA: TGTGCCAGCAGCTTGGGTCAGGCGAGAAGAAACACCATATATTTT
CDR3: CASSLGQARRNTIYF

V: TRBV5-4
length: 14
size: .
D: TRBD1
J: TRBJ2-5
DNA: TGTGCCAGCAGCTCTGACAGGGGCGAAGAGACCCAGTACTTC
CDR3: CASSSDRGEETQYF

V: TRBV7-9
length: 13
size: .
D: .
J: TRBJ1-1
DNA: TGTGCCAGCAGCCATGGGGGGGACACTGAAGCTTTCTTT
CDR3: CASSHGGDTEAFF

V: TRBV5-6
length: 17
size: .
D: .
J: TRBJ2-3
DNA: TGTGCCAGCAGCGCCGCGGACAACGCATTAAGCACAGATACGCAGTATTTT
CDR3: CASSAADNALSTDTQYF

V: TRBV7-8
length: 15
size: .
D: .
J: TRBJ1-1
DNA: TGTGCCAGCAGCTTAACGGGGGGCTCGGTCACTGAAGCTTTCTTT
CDR3: CASSLTGGSVTEAFF

V: TRBV19
length: 15
size: .
D: TRBD2
J: TRBJ2-1
DNA: TGTGCCACAAGCCCTAGCGGGAGGGCCAAAAATGAGCAGTTCTTC
CDR3: CATSPSGRAKNEQFF

V: TRBV6-5
length: 11
size: .
D: .
J: TRBJ1-2
DNA: TGTGCCATCCTTGGACAGAGGGGCTACACCTTC
CDR3: CAILGQRGYTF